This T cell receptor (beta chain) comes out of a study of blood T cell repertoires in COVID-19. Study details: Material from acute and convalescent COVID-19 was sourced from the United States, Italy and Spain. T cells, B-cell-depleted T cells, or PBMCs supplied cDNA or gDNA.

Seattle researchers signed up patients amid active infection and tracked them longitudinally. Per the study methods: Cell counts per sample came from amplifying reference gene primers. Here immunoSEQ multiplex PCR was the method, and the copy in TCRdb shows in-frame clones only, minus some. D and trimming were read from the DNA, whereas the V and J calls and clone size are those reported in that table. This repertoire shows tens of thousands of clones, 83% found once; its top ten account for under 7.5%. Concerning this clone itself: At the DNA level, this CDR3 is encoded by other sequences in the same sample as well.

The germline V gene has CDR1 MGHRA and CDR2 YSYEKL. The CDR3 contains 16 residues. The J segment lost 7 bases and the V segment lost 0 bases, leaving 6 bases of the junction unmatched. The source of this sequence is a man aged 30-40 years with COVID-19, enrolled during active disease. The chain couples TRBV4-1 to TRBJ1-6; TRBD1 matches at 7 bases. Specimen: peripheral blood. The CDR3 sequence: CASSQERQGPNSPLHF. Here the CDR3 DNA reads TGCGCCAGCAGCCAAGAGAGACAGGGCCCGAATTCACCCCTCCACTTT.